This T cell receptor (beta chain) derives from a study of T cell responses to AZD1222 COVID-19 vaccine. Points from the study as a whole: Reports indicate that nearly half of spike-specific TCRs are directed at unmutated variant regions. Donor demographics were predominantly white British with a female majority; clonal diversity may be underestimated.

Comments on this clone: The antigen remains unidentified.

CDR3 length equals 14 residues. Germline CDR1 MNHEY, CDR2 SVGEGT. Trimming stripped 2 bases from V and 1 base from J, with 9 bases between. Sequencing was performed with immunoSEQ multiplex PCR; in TCRdb, only in-frame clones are kept and a portion is missing. This table holds some 85,000 clones, around 90% found once. This specimen consisted of peripheral blood, obtained on day 0 of AZD1222 vaccination. This rearrangement joins TRBV6-2 or TRBV6-3 to TRBJ2-7; unclear D gene. The clonotype was recovered from an adult in good health. CDR3 in DNA: TGTGCCAGCAGTTACCAGCTTCGATCCTACGAGCAGTACTTC. Encoded protein: CASSYQLRSYEQYF.